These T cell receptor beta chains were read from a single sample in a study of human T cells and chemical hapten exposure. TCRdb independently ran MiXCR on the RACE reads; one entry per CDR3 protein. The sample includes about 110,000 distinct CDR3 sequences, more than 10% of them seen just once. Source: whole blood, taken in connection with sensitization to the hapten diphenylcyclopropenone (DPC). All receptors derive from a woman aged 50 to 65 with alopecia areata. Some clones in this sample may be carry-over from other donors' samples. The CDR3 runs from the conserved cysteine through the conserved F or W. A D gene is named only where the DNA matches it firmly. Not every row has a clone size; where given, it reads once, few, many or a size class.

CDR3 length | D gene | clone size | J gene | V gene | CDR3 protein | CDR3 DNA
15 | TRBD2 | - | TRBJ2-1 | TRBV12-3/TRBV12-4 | CASSLRSGGADEQFF | TGTGCCAGCAGTTTAAGGAGCGGGGGGGCGGATGAGCAGTTCTTC
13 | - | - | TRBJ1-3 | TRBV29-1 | CSVGVTVGNTIYF | TGCAGCGTTGGGGTCACCGTTGGAAACACCATATATTTT
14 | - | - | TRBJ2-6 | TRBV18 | CASSPPTGANVLTF | TGTGCCAGCTCACCACCGACTGGGGCCAACGTCCTGACTTTC
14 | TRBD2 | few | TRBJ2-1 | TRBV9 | CASSVILADNEQFF | TGTGCCAGCAGCGTCATTCTAGCGGACAATGAGCAGTTCTTC
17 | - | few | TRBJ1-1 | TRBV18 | CASSPPGTGPMNTEAFF | TGTGCCAGCTCACCACCTGGAACCGGGCCCATGAACACTGAAGCTTTCTTT
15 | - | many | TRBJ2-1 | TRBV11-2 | CASSSGTPSYNEQFF | TGTGCCAGCAGCTCCGGGACACCATCCTACAATGAGCAGTTCTTC
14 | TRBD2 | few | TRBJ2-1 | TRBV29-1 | CSVDPGLVSTEQFF | TGCAGCGTTGATCCTGGACTAGTTTCTACTGAGCAGTTCTTC
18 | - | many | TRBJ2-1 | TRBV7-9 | CASSPPWGNRDSEIEQFF | TGTGCCAGCAGTCCACCTTGGGGAAACCGGGACTCGGAAATTGAGCAGTTCTTC
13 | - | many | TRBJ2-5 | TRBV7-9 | CASSYGTDETQYF | TGTGCCAGCAGCTACGGGACGGACGAGACCCAGTACTTC
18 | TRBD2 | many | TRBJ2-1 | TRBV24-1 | CATSDRTSGRGSYNEQFF | TGTGCCACCAGTGACCGGACTAGCGGGAGGGGCTCCTACAATGAGCAGTTCTTC
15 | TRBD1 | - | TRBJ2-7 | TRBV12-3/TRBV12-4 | CASSLGGTGRYEQYF | TGTGCCAGCAGTTTGGGCGGGACAGGCAGATACGAGCAGTACTTC
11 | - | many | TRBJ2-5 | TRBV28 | CASRTQETQYF | TGTGCCAGCAGGACCCAAGAGACCCAGTACTTC
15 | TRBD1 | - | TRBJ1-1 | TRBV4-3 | CASSQTGQGVPEAFF | TGCGCCAGCAGCCAGACCGGACAGGGCGTACCTGAAGCTTTCTTT
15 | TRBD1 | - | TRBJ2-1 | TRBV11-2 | CASSSRDRGFNEQFF | TGTGCCAGCAGTTCCCGGGACAGGGGATTCAATGAGCAGTTCTTC
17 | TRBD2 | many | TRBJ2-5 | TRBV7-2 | CASSSGLAGGPGETQYF | TGTGCCAGCAGCTCCGGACTAGCGGGAGGGCCGGGGGAGACCCAGTACTTC
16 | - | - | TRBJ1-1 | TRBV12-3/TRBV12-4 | CASSSQGRGKNTEAFF | TGTGCCAGCAGTTCTCAGGGTAGGGGAAAGAACACTGAAGCTTTCTTT
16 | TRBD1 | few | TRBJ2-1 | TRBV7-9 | CASSLSYAQGANEQFF | TGTGCCAGCAGCTTATCTTACGCCCAGGGGGCCAATGAGCAGTTCTTC
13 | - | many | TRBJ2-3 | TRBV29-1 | CSVEPAAPDTQYF | TGCAGCGTTGAACCGGCAGCGCCAGATACGCAGTATTTT
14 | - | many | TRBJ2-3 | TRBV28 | CASLSEPNTDTQYF | TGTGCCAGCCTTTCTGAGCCAAACACAGATACGCAGTATTTT
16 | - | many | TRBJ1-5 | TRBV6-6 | CASSLNRIESNQPQHF | TGTGCCAGCAGCCTCAACAGGATAGAAAGCAATCAGCCCCAGCATTTT
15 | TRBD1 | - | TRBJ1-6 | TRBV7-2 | CASSSQGQGYSPLHF | TGTGCCAGCAGCTCTCAGGGACAGGGTTATTCACCCCTCCACTTT
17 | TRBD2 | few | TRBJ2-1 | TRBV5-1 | CASSFYGLAGVNNEQFF | TGCGCCAGCAGCTTTTATGGCTTGGCGGGGGTTAACAATGAGCAGTTCTTC
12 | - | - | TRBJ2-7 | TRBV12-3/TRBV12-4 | CASGSEPYEQYF | TGTGCCAGCGGTTCCGAGCCTTACGAGCAGTACTTC
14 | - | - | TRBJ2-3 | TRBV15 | CATSRDNGGAPQYF | TGTGCCACCAGCAGAGATAACGGAGGCGCCCCCCAGTATTTT
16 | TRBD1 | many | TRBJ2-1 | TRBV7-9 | CASSPPTGRSYNEQFF | TGTGCCAGCAGCCCTCCGACAGGGCGCTCCTACAATGAGCAGTTCTTC
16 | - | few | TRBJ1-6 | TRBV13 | CASSLGLQGLDSPLHF | TGTGCCAGCAGCTTAGGCCTTCAGGGTCTCGATTCACCCCTCCACTTT
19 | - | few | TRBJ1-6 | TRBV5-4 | CASSLRQGARSSYNSPLHF | TGTGCCAGCAGCTTGCGTCAAGGGGCGAGGAGCTCCTATAATTCACCCCTCCACTTT
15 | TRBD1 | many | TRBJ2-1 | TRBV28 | CASSLARTGGNEQFF | TGTGCCAGCAGTTTGGCCAGGACAGGGGGCAATGAGCAGTTCTTC
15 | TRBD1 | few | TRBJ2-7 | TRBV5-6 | CASSLPGTGYYEQYF | TGTGCCAGCAGCCTGCCCGGGACAGGTTACTACGAGCAGTACTTC
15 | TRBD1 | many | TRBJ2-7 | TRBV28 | CASSPGTAPTYEQYF | TGTGCCAGCAGTCCTGGGACAGCCCCTACCTACGAGCAGTACTTC
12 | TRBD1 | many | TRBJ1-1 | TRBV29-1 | CSALTGDTEAFF | TGCAGCGCCTTAACAGGGGACACTGAAGCTTTCTTT
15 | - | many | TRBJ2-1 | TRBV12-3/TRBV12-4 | CASSFALYQLSEQFF | TGTGCCAGCAGTTTTGCCCTTTATCAGTTGAGTGAGCAGTTCTTC
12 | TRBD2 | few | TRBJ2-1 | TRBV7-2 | CASLAGVNEQFF | TGTGCCAGCTTGGCGGGAGTTAATGAGCAGTTCTTC
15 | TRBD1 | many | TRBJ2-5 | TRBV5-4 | CASSRDRGYQETQYF | TGTGCCAGCAGCCGGGACAGGGGGTACCAAGAGACCCAGTACTTC
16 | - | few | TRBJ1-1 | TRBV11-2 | CASSSRGTTLNTEAFF | TGTGCCAGCAGCTCACGCGGGACGACTCTTAACACTGAAGCTTTCTTT
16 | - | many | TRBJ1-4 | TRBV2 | CASSEVDAGANEKLFF | TGTGCCAGCAGTGAAGTTGACGCAGGGGCTAATGAAAAACTGTTTTTT
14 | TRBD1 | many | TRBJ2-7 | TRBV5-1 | CASSLGQGYYEQYF | TGCGCCAGCAGCCTGGGACAGGGGTACTACGAGCAGTACTTC
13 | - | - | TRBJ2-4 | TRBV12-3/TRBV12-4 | CASSLFEGNIQYF | TGTGCCAGCAGTCTATTTGAGGGGAACATTCAGTACTTC
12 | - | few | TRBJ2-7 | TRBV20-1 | CSARGQNYEQYF | TGCAGTGCTAGAGGACAGAACTACGAGCAGTACTTC
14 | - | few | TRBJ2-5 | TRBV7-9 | CASSLVAAQETQYF | TGTGCCAGCAGCTTAGTGGCAGCCCAAGAGACCCAGTACTTC
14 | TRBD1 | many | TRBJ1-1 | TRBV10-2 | CASITGTGWTEAFF | TGCGCCAGTATTACCGGGACAGGGTGGACTGAAGCTTTCTTT
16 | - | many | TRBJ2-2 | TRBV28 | CAEKKAGPANTGELFF | TGTGCCGAAAAAAAGGCGGGCCCCGCGAACACCGGGGAGCTGTTTTTT
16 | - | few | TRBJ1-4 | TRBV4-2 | CASSQGAGATNEKLFF | TGTGCCAGCAGCCAAGGGGCAGGGGCAACTAATGAAAAACTGTTTTTT
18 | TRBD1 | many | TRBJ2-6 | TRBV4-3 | CASSQNRGRRSGANVLTF | TGCGCCAGCAGCCAGAACAGGGGGCGAAGGTCTGGGGCCAACGTCCTGACTTTC
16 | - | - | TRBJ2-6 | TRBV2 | CASKTGWRSGANVLTF | TGTGCCAGCAAAACAGGGTGGAGGTCTGGGGCCAACGTCCTGACTTTC
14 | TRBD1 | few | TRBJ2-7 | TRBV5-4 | CASSRQGVRYEQYF | TGTGCCAGCAGCCGACAGGGTGTTCGCTACGAGCAGTACTTC
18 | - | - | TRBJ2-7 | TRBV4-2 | CASSQEDLKGQLNYEQYF | TGTGCCAGCAGCCAAGAGGACCTAAAGGGCCAGCTCAACTACGAGCAGTACTTC
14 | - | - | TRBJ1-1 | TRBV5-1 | CASSLNSVSTEAFF | TGCGCCAGCAGCTTGAACTCCGTCAGCACTGAAGCTTTCTTT
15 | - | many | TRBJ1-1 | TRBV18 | CASSVQGRVNPEAFF | TGTGCCAGCTCCGTCCAGGGACGGGTTAATCCTGAAGCTTTCTTT
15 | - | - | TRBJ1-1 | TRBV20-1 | CSAPGAVYSNTEAFF | TGCAGTGCTCCAGGGGCGGTCTACTCTAACACTGAAGCTTTCTTT
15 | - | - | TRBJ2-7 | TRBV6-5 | CASSYSRLGIYEQYF | TGTGCCAGCAGTTACTCCCGGTTAGGAATCTACGAGCAGTACTTC
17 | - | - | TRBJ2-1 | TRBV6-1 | CASSIIPSGSSYNEQFF | TGTGCCAGCAGTATTATTCCCTCGGGGAGCTCCTACAATGAGCAGTTCTTC
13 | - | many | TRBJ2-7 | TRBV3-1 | CASSPSGPYEQYF | TGTGCCAGCAGCCCCAGTGGGCCCTACGAGCAGTACTTC
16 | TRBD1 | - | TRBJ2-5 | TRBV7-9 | CASSFGQGASGETQYF | TGTGCCAGCAGCTTTGGACAGGGGGCCTCCGGGGAGACCCAGTACTTC
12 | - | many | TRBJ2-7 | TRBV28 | CASRGRSYEQYF | TGTGCCAGCAGGGGACGGTCCTACGAGCAGTACTTC
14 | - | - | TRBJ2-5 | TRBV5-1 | CASSLVSGDETQYF | TGCGCCAGCAGCTTGGTTTCAGGGGACGAGACCCAGTACTTC
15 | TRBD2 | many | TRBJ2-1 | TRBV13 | CASSQGLAGVNEQFF | TGTGCCAGCAGCCAGGGACTAGCGGGAGTGAATGAGCAGTTCTTC